Listed here are 29 T cell receptor beta chains from one sample, sequenced in a study of cytomegalovirus exposure and HLA in healthy donors (TCRdb year 2017). Receptors were amplified or captured by the immunoSEQ multiplex PCR assay. For the multiplex PCR, a mixture combining 60 forward primers for TCR Vbeta segments and 13 reverse primers for TCR Jbeta segments was used. The table comes from immuneACCESS by way of TCRdb, which keeps in-frame sequences with V and J called. Part of the clones is missing from these tables; in studies checked, under half for an unresolved V gene and the rest for unknown reasons. This sample gives approximately 110,000 clones in total; approximately 78% of them show up just once. Of the sample, around 3.9% is held by the ten largest clones. Source material: PBMCs. The receptors here all came from a man aged 35 to 55 in good health and CMV-seronegative.

The rearrangement links TRBV13 to TRBJ2-1; TRBD2 might be the D (5 bases). Germline lookup yields CDR1 PRHDT and CDR2 FYEKMQ (reference sequence). This CDR3 is 14 amino acids long. V dropped 5 bases and J dropped 8 bases, with 16 bases sitting between them. The CDR3 here is CASSPTVRGDEQFF. The DNA for the CDR3 is TGTGCCAGCAGCCCAACGGTACGGGGAGATGAGCAGTTCTTC.

The CDR3 sequence: CASSSFMRVSGGKLFF. In DNA, the CDR3 is TGTGCCAGCAGCTCCTTTATGAGGGTAAGTGGAGGAAAACTGTTTTTT. The chain joins TRBV7-3 to TRBJ1-4; D is ambiguous. Germline loops: CDR1 SGHTA, CDR2 FQGTGA. The ends were cut back, 4 bases at V and 10 bases at J, with 22 bases in the middle. The CDR3 loop spans 16 amino acids. Supplemented by reference TRBV7-3 and TRBJ1-4, the full variable domain reads GAGVSQTPSNKVTEKGKYVELRCDPISGHTALYWYRQSLGQGPEFLIYFQGTGAADDSGLPNDRFFAVRPEGSVSTLKIQRTERGDSAVYLCASSSFMRVSGGKLFFGSGTQLSVL.

This clone was counted only a few times. The rearrangement links TRBV4-3 to TRBJ2-7; D is perhaps TRBD2 (7 bases). The CDR3 runs 16 residues. With 2 bases removed from V and 1 base from J, the gap between germline ends came to 15 bases. Germline V CDR1 and CDR2: LGHNA, YSLEER. The CDR3 region has the DNA TGCGCCAGCAGCCAACTAGGGGGACTATCGTCCTACGAGCAGTACTTC. As protein: CASSQLGGLSSYEQYF.

The rearrangement links TRBV28 to TRBJ1-2; TRBD1 might be the D (6 bases). The CDR3 is 13 residues long. Germline lookup yields CDR1 MDHEN and CDR2 SYDVKM. The germline V and J ends were trimmed by 7 bases and 3 bases, with 12 bases remaining between them. The DNA of the CDR3 is TGTGCCAGCACTGTACCAGGGGACTATGGCTACACCTTC. Amino acid sequence: CASTVPGDYGYTF.

J is TRBJ1-5 and V is TRBV19; tentative D call: TRBD1 (5 bases). Trimming removed 6 bases from V and 1 base from J, with 22 bases in between. Germline loops: CDR1 LNHDA, CDR2 SQIVND (reference sequence). This CDR3 is built from 18 residues. CDR3 sequence: CASRGGTATPTSNQPQHF. CDR3 nucleotide sequence: TGTGCCAGTAGGGGGGGAACAGCAACCCCTACGAGCAATCAGCCCCAGCATTTT.

The chain uses TRBV27 and TRBJ2-4, with 9 bases lining up with TRBD1. With 5 bases clipped from V and 7 bases from J, the junction kept 12 bases outside the gene matches. The CDR3 runs to 16 residues. Germline V lookup: CDR1 MNHEY, CDR2 SMNVEV (reference sequence). The CDR3 DNA reads as TGTGCCAGCAGTACCCCACGAATGGGACAGGGCAACATTCAGTACTTC. Translating it yields CASSTPRMGQGNIQYF.

The chain employs TRBV27 and TRBJ2-7; 8 bases fit TRBD1. V was clipped by 6 bases and J by 4 bases; unmatched bases: 8. The CDR3 totals 14 residues. Germline CDR1 is MNHEY and CDR2 is SMNVEV (reference sequence). CDR3 residues: CASSYQGAGYEQYF. CDR3 nucleotides: TGTGCCAGCAGCTACCAGGGGGCGGGTTACGAGCAGTACTTC.

This chain links TRBV6-5 with TRBJ2-5; maybe TRBD1 (6 bases). Trimming left V 6 bases short and J 10 bases short, with 12 bases between. The CDR3 extends over 11 amino acids. The germline V gene has CDR1 MNHEY and CDR2 SVGAGI. The CDR3 protein is CASRDPGHQYF. CDR3 in DNA: TGTGCCAGCAGAGACCCGGGACACCAGTACTTC.

V gene TRBV5-5 combines with J gene TRBJ2-7; 9 bases map to TRBD2. CDR1 SGHKS and CDR2 YYEKEE come from the germline V gene (reference sequence). J was trimmed by 7 bases and V by 0 bases; bases with no gene match: 8. The CDR3 loop spans 15 amino acids. The CDR3 reads CASSLVASGAREQYF. Written as DNA, the CDR3 is TGTGCCAGCAGCTTGGTTGCTAGCGGGGCCAGAGAGCAGTACTTC.

V gene TRBV7-3 combines with J gene TRBJ1-6; D may be TRBD1 (6 bases). V dropped 5 bases and J dropped 0 bases, with 17 bases sitting between them. The CDR3 contains 18 residues. Germline CDR1 reads SGHTA; CDR2 reads FQGTGA. CDR3 DNA: TGTGCCAGCAGCCTCCGGAAGGGGGTTAACTCCTATAATTCACCCCTCCACTTT. It specifies CASSLRKGVNSYNSPLHF.

This chain uses TRBV6-5 with TRBJ2-2; TRBD1 agrees at 7 bases. The CDR3 runs to 15 residues. Germline V lookup: CDR1 MNHEY, CDR2 SVGAGI. After removal of 4 bases from V and 1 base from J, the junction contained 3 bases not matched to a gene. The CDR3 sequence is CASSSDRVNTGELFF. The CDR3 nucleotides are TGTGCCAGCAGTTCAGACAGGGTGAACACCGGGGAGCTGTTTTTT.

This clone was seen once. The chain has TRBV7-9 and TRBJ1-1; the D gene is possibly TRBD1 (6 bases). Per the germline V gene, CDR1 is SEHNR and CDR2 is FQNEAQ (reference sequence). The CDR3 has 15 amino acids. Deletions cut 0 bases from V and 3 bases from J, with 11 bases between. Written as DNA, the CDR3 is TGTGCCAGCAGCTTAGCACAGGGCTTGGACACTGAAGCTTTCTTT. This gives the protein CASSLAQGLDTEAFF. The full variable domain, its missing parts supplied by reference TRBV7-9 and TRBJ1-1, is DTGVSQNPRHKITKRGQNVTFRCDPISEHNRLYWYRQTLGQGPEFLTYFQNEAQLEKSRLLSDRFSAERPKGSFSTLEIQRTEQGDSAMYLCASSLAQGLDTEAFFGQGTRLTVV.

Of note for this clone: The same CDR3 also results from other DNA sequences found in this sample. V is TRBV6-5 and J is TRBJ2-7; 7 bases fit TRBD2. Losses at the gene ends were 2 bases for V and 2 bases for J; bases not matched to a gene: 3. The CDR3 totals 14 residues. The germline V gene has CDR1 MNHEY and CDR2 SVGAGI. The CDR3 sequence is CASSYGGGTYEQYF. The CDR3 bases are TGTGCCAGCAGTTACGGCGGGGGTACCTACGAGCAGTACTTC.

Comment on this clone: The junction does not match germline at one end; this may be a read error. The rearrangement links TRBV5-6 to TRBJ2-1; TRBD2 matches 8 bases. This CDR3 is 16 amino acids long. The V gene's germline CDR1 is SGHDT and CDR2 YYEEEE. CDR3 sequence reads: CASSLVFLFGRGEPVF. The CDR3 DNA is TGTGCCAGCAGCTTGGTTTTTCTATTTGGGCGGGGGGAACCGGTCTTC.

The rearrangement links TRBV6-6 to TRBJ2-4; tentative D call: TRBD2 (5 bases). The V end was cut by 5 bases, the J end by 6 bases, with 14 bases between. The CDR3 extends over 14 amino acids. CDR1 is MNHNY, CDR2 SVGAGI, per germline (reference sequence). The CDR3 DNA sequence: TGTGCCAGCAGTCTGGACGCGAGGGCAAACATTCAGTACTTC. Amino acid sequence: CASSLDARANIQYF.

This chain links TRBV18 with TRBJ2-7, with D perhaps TRBD2 (6 bases). CDR3 length equals 16 residues. Germline CDR1 KGHSH, CDR2 LQKENI. With 0 bases removed from V and 4 bases from J, the gap between germline ends came to 16 bases. This CDR3 reads CASSPPMSAGGYEQYF. Here the CDR3 DNA reads TGTGCCAGCTCACCACCCATGAGTGCTGGGGGGTACGAGCAGTACTTC.

Remarks on this clone: The sample contains more than one DNA sequence encoding this CDR3. This chain uses TRBV7-2 with TRBJ1-2; a weak D match, TRBD1 (6 bases). V was shortened by 1 base and J by 4 bases, with 13 bases between the two germline ends. The germline V gene encodes CDR1 SGHTA and CDR2 FQGNSA. CDR3 length: 15 residues. The chain's CDR3 is CASSLGQGITYGYTF. CDR3 nucleotide sequence: TGTGCCAGCAGCTTAGGCCAGGGGATTACCTATGGCTACACCTTC.

The J gene is TRBJ1-6, the V gene TRBV7-2; no definite D call. V was trimmed by 1 base and J by 4 bases, leaving 8 bases between them. Germline V gene sequence: CDR1 SGHTA, CDR2 FQGNSA. The CDR3 is made up of 15 amino acids. The CDR3 sequence is CASSLVRTYNSPLHF. The DNA for the CDR3 is TGTGCCAGCAGCTTAGTGAGAACTTATAATTCACCCCTCCACTTT. The variable domain in full, with the rest retrieved from reference TRBV7-2 and TRBJ1-6, is GAGVSQSPSNKVTEKGKDVELRCDPISGHTALYWYRQSLGQGLEFLIYFQGNSAPDKSGLPSDRFSAERTGGSVSTLTIQRTQQEDSAVYLCASSLVRTYNSPLHFGNGTRLTVT.

V usage is TRBV29-1 and J usage is TRBJ2-5, with D perhaps TRBD1 (6 bases). V was shortened by 3 bases and J by 7 bases, with 15 bases between the two germline ends. The CDR3 runs to 13 residues. CDR1 and CDR2 (germline): SQVTM, ANQGSEA. CDR3 bases: TGCAGCGTTGACCGCTCCGAACAGGGGACCCAGTACTTC. The encoded protein is CSVDRSEQGTQYF.

This clone came up once. The germline gene is not matched at one end of the junction; a read error may be the cause. The rearrangement uses TRBV27 and TRBJ2-4; TRBD1 might be the D (7 bases). Germline V gene sequence: CDR1 MNHEY, CDR2 SMNVEV (reference sequence). This CDR3 has 16 residues. As DNA, the CDR3 is TGTGCCAGCAGTCCCATAGACAGGGAGGCCAAAAACAGTCAGTACTTC. Translated, it gives CASSPIDREAKNSQYF.

V and J are TRBV25-1 and TRBJ1-1; 8 bases are a match to TRBD1. V shed 2 bases and J 6 bases; nucleotides not matched to a gene: 2. The CDR3 sequence is 13 residues long. Per the germline V gene, CDR1 is MGHDK and CDR2 is SYGVNS. Written as DNA, the CDR3 is TGTGCCAGCAGTGAAGCAGGGGGCTCTGAAGCTTTCTTT. Protein: CASSEAGGSEAFF.

The chain recombines TRBV6-4 with TRBJ2-3; TRBD2 agrees at 9 bases. The germline V gene has CDR1 MRHNA and CDR2 SNTAGT. The CDR3 is 15 residues long. The J segment lost 4 bases and the V segment lost 3 bases, leaving 5 bases of the junction unmatched. CDR3 residues: CASSEGGGASDTQYF. The CDR3 coding sequence is TGTGCCAGCAGTGAAGGCGGGGGGGCCTCAGATACGCAGTATTTT.

Notes on this clone: Its ends do not fully match the called genes, so a read error is possible. The chain couples TRBV5-4 to TRBJ1-4; the D gene is possibly TRBD1 (5 bases). This CDR3 has 16 residues. Germline-derived CDR1 and CDR2 are SGHNT and YYREEE (reference sequence). For the CDR3, the DNA is TGTGCCAGCAGAGCAGGGACGGGAGGAGGAAATGAAAAACTGCTTTTT. It is translated as CASRAGTGGGNEKLLF.

The chain joins TRBV9 to TRBJ1-1, with D unclear. The germline V and J ends were trimmed by 0 bases and 10 bases, with 19 bases remaining between them. Germline CDR1 SGDLS, CDR2 YYNGEE. The CDR3 has 15 amino acids. CDR3 region: CASSVAPGPGEGAFF. The CDR3 DNA follows: TGTGCCAGCAGCGTAGCACCAGGCCCGGGTGAGGGAGCTTTCTTT.

This chain uses TRBV29-1 with TRBJ1-1; 8 bases agree with TRBD1. V gave up 7 bases and J gave up 7 bases; unmatched junction bases: 14. Germline V gives CDR1 SQVTM, CDR2 ANQGSEA. The CDR3 sequence is 14 residues long. For the CDR3, the DNA is TGCAGCGCGGGGGGAGACAGGGGCCTACATGAAGCTTTCTTT. It translates to CSAGGDRGLHEAFF.

The gene calls are TRBV12-5 and TRBJ1-3; no clear D. Germline V lookup: CDR1 LGHNT, CDR2 FRNRAP. The germline V and J ends were trimmed by 5 bases and 4 bases, with 6 bases remaining between them. This CDR3 is 12 amino acids long. The CDR3 spells CASGGQGNTIYF. The CDR3 DNA follows: TGTGCTAGTGGTGGCCAGGGAAACACCATATATTTT.

This chain uses TRBV7-9 with TRBJ1-6, with D unresolved. The CDR3 is 13 residues long. The V gene lost 4 bases and the J gene lost 8 bases, with 9 bases spanning the gap. Germline V CDR1 and CDR2: SEHNR, FQNEAQ (reference sequence). CDR3: CASSSAGDSPLHF. CDR3 nucleotides: TGTGCCAGCAGCTCCGCAGGTGATTCACCCCTCCACTTT.

V gene TRBV5-1 combines with J gene TRBJ2-4, with TRBD2 matching 7 bases. The germline gives CDR1 SGHRS, CDR2 YFSETQ. This CDR3 has 16 residues. V shed 0 bases and J 10 bases; nucleotides not matched to a gene: 13. CDR3 sequence: CASSLVGVESGAIQYF. CDR3 nucleotide sequence: TGCGCCAGCAGCTTGGTCGGGGTGGAGAGCGGGGCGATTCAGTACTTC.

The rearrangement uses TRBV6-5 and TRBJ1-6; tentatively, D is TRBD1 (5 bases). The CDR3 covers 14 residues. CDR1 and CDR2 from the germline V gene are MNHEY and SVGAGI. The V and J ends lost 6 bases and 8 bases respectively, with 14 bases between them. CDR3: CASRGAQAYSPLHF. CDR3 bases: TGTGCCAGCAGAGGGGCCCAGGCCTATTCACCCCTCCACTTT.